This TCR beta chain stems from a study of identical twins. Comment on this clonotype: Its antigen is not identified.

Study-wide findings and caveats: Cord blood beta clonotypes present at high abundance carried fewer insertions; no such pattern appeared in memory repertoires.

TCRdb reanalysed the 5' RACE reads using MiXCR and keeps one entry per CDR3 protein. Here the sample spans some 460,000 distinct CDR3 sequences, 11% to 15% being singletons. The same sample was also studied in work on yellow fever vaccine responses in identical twins.

The receptor comes from a woman aged 18-30 years in good health. Sequenced: CD4+ T cells sorted from blood.

This chain's CDR3 is CASSQGQKIGTQYF. The DNA of the CDR3 is TGCGCCAGCAGCCAAGGGCAGAAGATCGGGACCCAGTACTTC. The gene calls are TRBV4-1 and TRBJ2-5, with D uncertain. The CDR3 spans 14 residues. V gave up 1 base and J gave up 7 bases, with 13 bases separating them. Germline-derived CDR1 and CDR2 are MGHRA and YSYEKL.